This T cell receptor beta chain was profiled in a study of blood T cells in healthy people across ages. The CDR3 consists of 16 residues. The junction had 11 bases not matched to a gene; V was cut back by 2 bases and J by 5 bases. Germline loops: CDR1 LNHNV, CDR2 YYDKDF (reference sequence). Broader study findings: Strong correlation existed between TCR beta diversity and naive T cell percentage. Both naive CD4+ cell counts and diversity were greater in long-lived donors than in aged donors. Across the age range, TCR beta diversity per million T cells fell in a roughly linear way.

Caucasian individuals from Russia who were healthy and aged roughly 6 to 100 acted as donors. As concerns this clonotype: Its antigen is unknown.

Using a J-beta primer mix together with a sample-barcoded 5' primer, a second PCR was run for about 7 to 12 cycles. TCRdb analysed the 5' RACE reads with MiXCR anew, one entry per CDR3 protein. The table records 1.5 million to 2 million distinct CDR3 sequences, 28% of them present only once. Sequencing was performed on blood. The V and J genes are TRBV15 and TRBJ2-5; TRBD1 agrees at 7 bases. This receptor was taken from a woman in her 30s in good health. In DNA form, the CDR3 reads TGTGCCACCAGCAGACCCTCCGGGACAGACCTCGAGACCCAGTACTTC. The encoded protein is CATSRPSGTDLETQYF. The whole variable domain, remainder taken from reference TRBV15 and TRBJ2-5, is DAMVIQNPRYQVTQFGKPVTLSCSQTLNHNVMYWYQQKSSQAPKLLFHYYDKDFNNEADTPDNFQSRRPNTSFCFLDIRSPGLGDTAMYLCATSRPSGTDLETQYFGPGTRLLVL.